A selection of T cell receptor beta chains follows, all from one sample in a study of T cell repertoires in cytomegalovirus infection. These TCRs' antigens remain unknown. TCRdb processed the reads anew with MiXCR; each CDR3 protein has one entry. The sample has about 270,000 distinct CDR3 sequences; 22% are singletons. Specimen: cultured PBMCs, collected from culture after CMV antigen stimulation. The receptors were gathered from a human donor in good health (CMV status not recorded). Some clones in this sample may be carry-over from other donors' samples. The conserved cysteine and the conserved F or W are not part of the CDR3 here. D genes are given only for firm matches.

J: TRBJ2-1; V: TRBV12-3/TRBV12-4; D: .; CDR3: ASSFLRNSYNEQF
J: TRBJ2-6; V: TRBV7-2; D: .; CDR3: ASSLGGGSGANVLT
J: TRBJ1-6; V: TRBV7-9; D: .; CDR3: ASSSPDSNSPLH
J: TRBJ2-1; V: TRBV19; D: TRBD2; CDR3: ASSYPTSGSTLEQF
J: TRBJ1-3; V: TRBV7-9; D: .; CDR3: ASSITDYSGNTIY
J: TRBJ1-1; V: TRBV7-2; D: .; CDR3: ASSLDTEAF
J: TRBJ1-5; V: TRBV6-6; D: .; CDR3: ASRTSQGNQPQH
J: TRBJ1-6; V: TRBV12-3/TRBV12-4; D: TRBD1; CDR3: ASSSFILGQGAYSPLH
J: TRBJ1-1; V: TRBV9; D: TRBD1; CDR3: ASSTPQGGMNTEAF
J: TRBJ2-1; V: TRBV7-2; D: TRBD2; CDR3: ASSLYPLSGTYNEQF
J: TRBJ2-1; V: TRBV12-3/TRBV12-4; D: .; CDR3: ASSPGRPLLGQF
J: TRBJ1-1; V: TRBV5-1; D: .; CDR3: ASSLVSWSEAF
J: TRBJ1-5; V: TRBV28; D: .; CDR3: ASSVQGGGYSNQPQH
J: TRBJ1-1; V: TRBV7-9; D: .; CDR3: ATRGNTEAF
J: TRBJ2-1; V: TRBV6-2/TRBV6-3; D: .; CDR3: ASSRTPGNEQF
J: TRBJ2-1; V: TRBV7-2; D: TRBD2; CDR3: ASSVGTRYEQF
J: TRBJ2-7; V: TRBV6-2/TRBV6-3; D: TRBD1; CDR3: ASSSRTGSTYEQY
J: TRBJ2-2; V: TRBV19; D: .; CDR3: ASSTGSPTGELF
J: TRBJ2-1; V: TRBV7-9; D: .; CDR3: ASSLGPRDEQF
J: TRBJ2-1; V: TRBV19; D: TRBD2; CDR3: ATKPLADINEQF
J: TRBJ2-1; V: TRBV6-2/TRBV6-3; D: .; CDR3: ASIGGVTSYNEQF
J: TRBJ2-5; V: TRBV7-9; D: TRBD2; CDR3: ASSRIGLAGGLGLQETQY
J: TRBJ2-1; V: TRBV20-1; D: TRBD2; CDR3: SATGGEIEQF
J: TRBJ1-5; V: TRBV12-3/TRBV12-4; D: .; CDR3: ASSLTGTNQPQH
J: TRBJ2-7; V: TRBV28; D: TRBD1; CDR3: ASSLMAGGHGEQY
J: TRBJ1-2; V: TRBV12-3/TRBV12-4; D: .; CDR3: ASNWSGYGYT
J: TRBJ2-1; V: TRBV20-1; D: TRBD1; CDR3: SARASGQGASEQF
J: TRBJ2-3; V: TRBV30; D: .; CDR3: AWKVTDTQY
J: TRBJ1-2; V: TRBV29-1; D: .; CDR3: SVLTGSNYGYT
J: TRBJ1-1; V: TRBV7-2; D: .; CDR3: ASSLAQGNTEAF
J: TRBJ1-1; V: TRBV7-2; D: .; CDR3: ASSLGIDPNTEAF
J: TRBJ1-3; V: TRBV11-3; D: .; CDR3: ASSPTGISGNTIY